The 18 T cell receptor beta chains below come from one sample, sequenced in a study of glioma-infiltrating T cells after dendritic cell vaccination. The repertoire was sequenced with immunoSEQ multiplex PCR; TCRdb's copy has only in-frame clones and lacks some. The sample holds about 92,000 clones, around 84% seen once. Sequenced material: blood, taken before dendritic cell vaccination. The receptors here all came from a human donor with glioblastoma.

This clone was seen a handful of times. The chain joins TRBV6-1 to TRBJ2-7; D is unresolved. V gave up 3 bases and J gave up 4 bases, with 4 bases separating them. CDR1 MNHNS and CDR2 SASEGT come from the germline V gene. The CDR3 extends over 11 amino acids. The CDR3: CASSDRYEQYF. The CDR3 bases are TGTGCCAGCAGTGACAGGTACGAGCAGTACTTC.

The rearrangement joins TRBV28 to TRBJ2-1; TRBD2 agrees at 11 bases. This CDR3 has 16 residues. In germline, CDR1 is MDHEN, CDR2 SYDVKM. The V segment lost 8 bases and the J segment 5 bases; nucleotides outside the gene matches: 11. Written as DNA, the CDR3 is TGTGCCAGCGGCTTGAGTAGCGGGAGGGTCCACAATGAGCAGTTCTTC. Translating it yields CASGLSSGRVHNEQFF.

This chain joins TRBV19 and TRBJ2-7; 9 positions match TRBD2. The CDR3 sequence is 15 residues long. Germline CDR1 is LNHDA and CDR2 is SQIVND (reference sequence). Trimming removed 7 bases from V and 0 bases from J; junction bases left unmatched: 7. The CDR3 DNA reads TGTGCCAGTACTACCTCTAGCGGGAACTCCTACGAGCAGTACTTC. Amino acid sequence: CASTTSSGNSYEQYF.

The rearrangement links TRBV27 to TRBJ2-7; possible D gene TRBD2, 5 bases. The V end was cut by 7 bases, the J end by 5 bases, with 18 bases between. Germline loops: CDR1 MNHEY, CDR2 SMNVEV (reference sequence). The CDR3 is 14 amino acids. CDR3 in amino acids: CASTAGGSLNEQYF. DNA for the CDR3: TGTGCCAGCACCGCTGGTGGGAGTCTCAACGAGCAGTACTTC.

This clone has a single count. The rearrangement joins TRBV7-9 to TRBJ1-1, with D possibly TRBD1 on 5 matching bases. V lost 5 bases, J lost 3 bases, and 7 bases lay in between. There are 12 residues in the CDR3. The V gene's germline CDR1 is SEHNR and CDR2 FQNEAQ (reference sequence). CDR3 loop: CASSAGDTEAFF. CDR3 DNA sequence: TGTGCCAGCAGCGCGGGGGACACTGAAGCTTTCTTT.

The rearrangement uses TRBV13 and TRBJ2-7; D remains unclear. The CDR3 has 11 residues. Trimming took 3 bases from V and 6 from J, leaving 6 bases between them. Looked up from germline, CDR1 is PRHDT and CDR2 is FYEKMQ (reference sequence). As DNA, the CDR3 is TGTGCCAGCAGCTTCTCTCGCGAGCAGTACTTC. Amino acids: CASSFSREQYF. The full variable domain, with the rest looked up from reference TRBV13 and TRBJ2-7, is AAGVIQSPRHLIKEKRETATLKCYPIPRHDTVYWYQQGPGQDPQFLISFYEKMQSDKGSIPDRFSAQQFSDYHSELNMSSLELGDSALYFCASSFSREQYFGPGTRLTVT.

In nucleotides, the CDR3 is TGTGCCAGCAGCTTACTCGGGACAGCGCACTCCTACAATGAGCAGTTCTTC. Amino acid sequence: CASSLLGTAHSYNEQFF. The V call is TRBV7-9, the J call TRBJ2-1; TRBD1 matches at 7 bases. Germline CDR1 reads SEHNR; CDR2 reads FQNEAQ (reference sequence). The CDR3 totals 17 residues. V was clipped by 2 bases and J by 0 bases; unmatched bases: 7.

This clone was found once. The chain carries TRBV7-6 and TRBJ1-4; maybe TRBD1 (5 bases). This CDR3 comprises 17 residues. Germline V gene lookup returns CDR1 SGHVS and CDR2 FNYEAQ. Trimming removed 5 bases from V and 7 bases from J, with 23 bases in between. The CDR3 spells CASSPTGDLPGVEKLFF. The CDR3 bases are TGTGCCAGCAGCCCTACCGGGGACCTCCCGGGGGTTGAAAAACTGTTTTTT.

The chain recombines TRBV5-6 with TRBJ1-1, with no clear D. The CDR3 covers 14 residues. Trimming took off 2 bases at V and 0 bases at J, with 8 bases between the two ends. Germline V CDR1 and CDR2: SGHDT, YYEEEE. The chain's CDR3 is CASSFRALNTEAFF. The CDR3 DNA sequence: TGTGCCAGCAGCTTCCGCGCTCTGAACACTGAAGCTTTCTTT.

The rearrangement joins TRBV20-1 to TRBJ2-3; the D gene is possibly TRBD2 (6 bases). The CDR3 is 10 residues long. The germline gives CDR1 DFQATT, CDR2 SNEGSKA (reference sequence). The CDR3 region is CSAARGTQYF. The CDR3 bases are TGCAGCGCGGCGCGGGGTACGCAGTATTTT.

This clone came up once. The V and J genes are TRBV10-1 and TRBJ2-5; a possible D gene is TRBD2 (6 bases). This CDR3 region has 16 residues. Germline-derived CDR1 and CDR2 are WNHNN and SYGVQD (reference sequence). V lost 3 bases, J lost 3 bases, and 17 bases lay in between. CDR3 nucleotide sequence: TGCGCCAGCAGTGATCCCCGGGAGTGGGGGGAAGAGACCCAGTACTTC. Translating it yields CASSDPREWGEETQYF.

This clone appeared a few times. This chain joins TRBV19 and TRBJ2-2; D might be TRBD1 (6 bases). CDR3 size: 13 residues. V was clipped by 3 bases and J by 7 bases, with 9 bases between them. Germline CDR1 reads LNHDA; CDR2 reads SQIVND (reference sequence). The CDR3 is CASSIDRRGELFF. The CDR3 DNA reads as TGTGCCAGTAGTATTGACAGGCGCGGGGAGCTGTTTTTT.

V and J are TRBV9 and TRBJ1-4; D might be TRBD1 (5 bases). V gave up 0 bases and J gave up 12 bases, with 15 bases separating them. CDR1 is SGDLS, CDR2 YYNGEE, per germline. The CDR3 is 14 residues long. Written as DNA, the CDR3 is TGTGCCAGCAGCGTAGACGGACAACCGCGACAACTGTTTTTT. This gives the protein CASSVDGQPRQLFF.

The rearrangement joins TRBV7-6 to TRBJ1-2, with a possible D match to TRBD1 (6 bases). The CDR3 sequence is 16 residues long. Trimming shortened V by 1 base and J by 0 bases, and 12 bases separated the two germline ends. Germline V gene sequence: CDR1 SGHVS, CDR2 FNYEAQ. The CDR3 coding sequence is TGTGCCAGCAGCTTAGAGACAGGACCTTCTAACTATGGCTACACCTTC. It encodes CASSLETGPSNYGYTF.

The rearrangement joins TRBV4-1 to TRBJ2-1; the match to TRBD1 covers 7 bases. The V gene's germline CDR1 is MGHRA and CDR2 YSYEKL. This CDR3 spans 15 amino acids. Unmatched junction bases numbered 11, after V lost 4 bases and J lost 8 bases. This CDR3 reads CASSRQGQPLDEQFF. CDR3 DNA: TGCGCCAGCAGCCGACAGGGACAGCCCTTGGATGAGCAGTTCTTC.

This clone was seen once. DNA of the CDR3: TGTGCCAGTACCCCGGGACAGTCCTACGAGCAGTACTTC. Protein: CASTPGQSYEQYF. This chain connects TRBV19 to TRBJ2-7, with 7 bases aligning to TRBD1. Germline V gives CDR1 LNHDA, CDR2 SQIVND (reference sequence). The ends lost 7 bases at V and 1 base at J; junction bases unmatched: 4. The CDR3 spans 13 residues.

The chain uses TRBV5-4 and TRBJ1-6; D is possibly TRBD1 (5 bases). The CDR3 covers 14 residues. Germline V gives CDR1 SGHNT, CDR2 YYREEE (reference sequence). V was pared by 2 bases and J by 5 bases, with 8 bases between. The CDR3 sequence: CASSFLTDNSPLHF. CDR3 DNA sequence: TGTGCCAGCAGCTTCTTGACAGATAATTCACCCCTCCACTTT.

The CDR3 DNA is TGTGCCAGCAGCTTGGGGGCTCAGCCCCAGCATTTT. Amino acid sequence: CASSLGAQPQHF. The chain uses TRBV5-6 and TRBJ1-5; no firm D call. Germline values: CDR1 SGHDT, CDR2 YYEEEE. This CDR3 is 12 amino acids long. V was shortened by 0 bases and J by 6 bases, with 4 bases between the two germline ends.